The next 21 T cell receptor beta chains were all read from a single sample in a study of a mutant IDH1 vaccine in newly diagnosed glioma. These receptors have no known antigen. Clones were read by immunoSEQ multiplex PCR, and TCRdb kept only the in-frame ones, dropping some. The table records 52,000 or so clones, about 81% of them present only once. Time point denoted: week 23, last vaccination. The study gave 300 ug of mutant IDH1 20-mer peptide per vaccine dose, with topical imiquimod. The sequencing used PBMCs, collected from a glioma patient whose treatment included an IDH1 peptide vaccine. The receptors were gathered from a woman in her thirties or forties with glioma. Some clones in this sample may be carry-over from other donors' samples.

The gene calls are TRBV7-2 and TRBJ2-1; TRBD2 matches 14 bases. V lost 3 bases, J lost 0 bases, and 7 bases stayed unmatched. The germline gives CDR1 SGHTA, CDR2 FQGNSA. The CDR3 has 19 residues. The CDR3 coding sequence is TGTGCCAGCAGCTTCCGACTAGCGGGGGGGTCAAGCTCCTACAATGAGCAGTTCTTC. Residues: CASSFRLAGGSSSYNEQFF.

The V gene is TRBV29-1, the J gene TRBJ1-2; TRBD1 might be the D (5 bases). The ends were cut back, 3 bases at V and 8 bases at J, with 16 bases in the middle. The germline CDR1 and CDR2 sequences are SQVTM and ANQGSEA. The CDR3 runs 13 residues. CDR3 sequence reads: CSVDRVGRGGYTF. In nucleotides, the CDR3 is TGCAGCGTTGATAGGGTAGGGAGGGGAGGCTACACCTTC. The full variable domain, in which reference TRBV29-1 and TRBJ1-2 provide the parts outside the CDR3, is SAVISQKPSRDICQRGTSLTIQCQVDSQVTMMFWYRQQPGQSLTLIATANQGSEATYESGFVIDKFPISRPNLTFSTLTVSNMSPEDSSIYLCSVDRVGRGGYTFGSGTRLTVV.

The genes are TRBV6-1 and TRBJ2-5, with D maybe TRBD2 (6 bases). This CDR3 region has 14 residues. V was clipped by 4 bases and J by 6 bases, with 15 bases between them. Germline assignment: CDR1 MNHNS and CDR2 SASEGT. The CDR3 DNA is TGTGCCAGCAGTGGGGGGACTGCCCTGAAGACCCAGTACTTC. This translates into CASSGGTALKTQYF.

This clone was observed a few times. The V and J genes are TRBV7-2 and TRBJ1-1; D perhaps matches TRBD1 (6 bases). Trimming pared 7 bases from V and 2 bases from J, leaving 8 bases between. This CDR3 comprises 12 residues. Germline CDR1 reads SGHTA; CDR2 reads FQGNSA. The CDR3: CASKGDNTEAFF. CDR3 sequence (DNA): TGTGCCAGCAAGGGGGATAACACTGAAGCTTTCTTT.

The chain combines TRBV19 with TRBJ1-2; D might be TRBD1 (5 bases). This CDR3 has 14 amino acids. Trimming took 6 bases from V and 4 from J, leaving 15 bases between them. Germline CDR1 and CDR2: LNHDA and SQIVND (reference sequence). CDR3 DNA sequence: TGTGCCAGTAGAGATGGGGCAGGTTCCTATGGCTACACCTTC. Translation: CASRDGAGSYGYTF. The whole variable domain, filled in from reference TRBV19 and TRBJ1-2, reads DGGITQSPKYLFRKEGQNVTLSCEQNLNHDAMYWYRQDPGQGLRLIYYSQIVNDFQKGDIAEGYSVSREKKESFPLTVTSAQKNPTAFYLCASRDGAGSYGYTFGSGTRLTVV.

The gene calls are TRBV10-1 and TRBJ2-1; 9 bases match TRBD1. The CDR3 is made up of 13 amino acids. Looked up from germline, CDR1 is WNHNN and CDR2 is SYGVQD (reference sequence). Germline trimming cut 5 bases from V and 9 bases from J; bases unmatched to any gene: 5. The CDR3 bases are TGCGCCAGCAGTACGGGACAGGGAGGTGAGCAGTTCTTC. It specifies CASSTGQGGEQFF.

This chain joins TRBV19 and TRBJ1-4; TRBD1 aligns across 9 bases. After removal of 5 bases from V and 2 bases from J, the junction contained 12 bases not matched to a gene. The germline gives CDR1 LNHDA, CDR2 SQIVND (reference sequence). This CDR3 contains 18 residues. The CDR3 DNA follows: TGTGCCAGTAGTGTATTACCGGGACAGGGCTGGACTAATGAAAAACTGTTTTTT. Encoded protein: CASSVLPGQGWTNEKLFF.

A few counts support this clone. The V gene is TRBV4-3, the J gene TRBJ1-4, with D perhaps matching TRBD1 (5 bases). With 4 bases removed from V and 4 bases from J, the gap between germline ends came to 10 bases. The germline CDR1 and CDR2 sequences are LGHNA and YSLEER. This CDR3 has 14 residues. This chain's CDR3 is CASSPGRVNEKLFF. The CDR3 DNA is TGCGCCAGCAGCCCCGGCAGGGTTAATGAAAAACTGTTTTTT.

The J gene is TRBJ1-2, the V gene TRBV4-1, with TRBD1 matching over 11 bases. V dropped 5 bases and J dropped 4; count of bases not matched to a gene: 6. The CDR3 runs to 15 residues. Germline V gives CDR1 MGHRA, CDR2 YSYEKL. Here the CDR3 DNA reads TGCGCCAGCAGCGTCCGGGACAGGGGGATCTATGGCTACACCTTC. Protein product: CASSVRDRGIYGYTF.

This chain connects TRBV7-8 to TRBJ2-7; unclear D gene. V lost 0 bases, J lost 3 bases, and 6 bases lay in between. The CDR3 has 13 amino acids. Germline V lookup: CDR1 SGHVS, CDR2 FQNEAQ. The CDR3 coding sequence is TGTGCCAGCAGCTTAGCGGACGTCTACGAGCAGTACTTC. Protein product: CASSLADVYEQYF.

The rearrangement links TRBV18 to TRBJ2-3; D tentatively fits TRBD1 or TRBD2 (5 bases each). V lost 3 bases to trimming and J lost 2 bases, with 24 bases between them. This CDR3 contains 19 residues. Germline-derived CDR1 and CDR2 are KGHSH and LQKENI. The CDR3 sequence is CASSPTAPQVGEFTDTQYF. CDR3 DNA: TGTGCCAGCTCACCGACTGCCCCCCAAGTGGGGGAGTTCACAGATACGCAGTATTTT. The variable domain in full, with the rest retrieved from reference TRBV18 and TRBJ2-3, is NAGVMQNPRHLVRRRGQEARLRCSPMKGHSHVYWYRQLPEEGLKFMVYLQKENIIDESGMPKERFSAEFPKEGPSILRIQQVVRGDSAAYFCASSPTAPQVGEFTDTQYFGPGTRLTVL.

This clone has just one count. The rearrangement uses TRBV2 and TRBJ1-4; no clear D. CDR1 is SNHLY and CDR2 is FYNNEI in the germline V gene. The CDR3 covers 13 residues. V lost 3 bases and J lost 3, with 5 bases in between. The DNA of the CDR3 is TGTGCCAGCAGTGATGAAGCTAATGAAAAACTGTTTTTT. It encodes CASSDEANEKLFF.

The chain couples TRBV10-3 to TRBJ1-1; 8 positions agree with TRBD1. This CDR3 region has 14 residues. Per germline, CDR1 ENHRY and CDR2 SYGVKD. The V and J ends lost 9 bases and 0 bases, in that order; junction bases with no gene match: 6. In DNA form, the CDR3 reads TGTGCCATTTGGACAGGGAGCATGAACACTGAAGCTTTCTTT. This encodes CAIWTGSMNTEAFF.

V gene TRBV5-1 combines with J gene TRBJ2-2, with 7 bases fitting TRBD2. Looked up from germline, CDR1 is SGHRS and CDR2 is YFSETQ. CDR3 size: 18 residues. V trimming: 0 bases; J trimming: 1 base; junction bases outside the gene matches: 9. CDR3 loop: CASSLGPSGALNTGELFF. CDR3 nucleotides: TGCGCCAGCAGCTTGGGTCCTAGCGGAGCCCTGAACACCGGGGAGCTGTTTTTT.

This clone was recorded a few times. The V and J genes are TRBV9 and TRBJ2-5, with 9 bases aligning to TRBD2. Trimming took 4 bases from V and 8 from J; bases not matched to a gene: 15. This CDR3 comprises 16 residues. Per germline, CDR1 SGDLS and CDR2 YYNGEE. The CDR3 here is CASSTYGGGVPDTQYF. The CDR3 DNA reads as TGTGCCAGCAGCACCTACGGCGGGGGGGTCCCTGATACCCAGTACTTC. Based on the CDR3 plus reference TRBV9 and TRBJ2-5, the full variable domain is DSGVTQTPKHLITATGQRVTLRCSPRSGDLSVYWYQQSLDQGLQFLIQYYNGEERAKGNILERFSAQQFPDLHSELNLSSLELGDSALYFCASSTYGGGVPDTQYFGPGTRLLVL.

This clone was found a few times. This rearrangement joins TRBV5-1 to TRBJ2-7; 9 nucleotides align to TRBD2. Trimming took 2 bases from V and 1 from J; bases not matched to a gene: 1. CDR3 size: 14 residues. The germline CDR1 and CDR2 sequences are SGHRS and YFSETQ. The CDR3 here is CASSFSGGSYEQYF. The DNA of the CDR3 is TGCGCCAGCAGCTTTAGCGGGGGTTCCTACGAGCAGTACTTC.

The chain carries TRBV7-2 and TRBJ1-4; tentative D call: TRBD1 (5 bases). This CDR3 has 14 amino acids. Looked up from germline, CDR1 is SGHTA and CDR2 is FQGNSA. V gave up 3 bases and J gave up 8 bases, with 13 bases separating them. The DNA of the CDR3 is TGTGCCAGCAGCTTGTACGGGACGGCGGAAAAACTGTTTTTT. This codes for CASSLYGTAEKLFF.

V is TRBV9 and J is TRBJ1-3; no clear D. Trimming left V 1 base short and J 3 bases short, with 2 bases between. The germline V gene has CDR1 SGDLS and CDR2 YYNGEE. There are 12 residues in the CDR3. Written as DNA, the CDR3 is TGTGCCAGCAGCGTATTTGGAAACACCATATATTTT. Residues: CASSVFGNTIYF.

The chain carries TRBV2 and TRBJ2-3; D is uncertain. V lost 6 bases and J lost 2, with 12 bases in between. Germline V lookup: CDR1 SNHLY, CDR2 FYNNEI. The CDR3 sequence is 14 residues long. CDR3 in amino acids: CASSVRVPTDTQYF. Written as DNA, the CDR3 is TGTGCCAGCAGCGTACGCGTACCCACAGATACGCAGTATTTT.

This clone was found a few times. CDR3 nucleotides: TGTGCCAGCAGCTTAACTGGGAACACTGAAGCTTTCTTT. It codes for CASSLTGNTEAFF. The rearrangement joins TRBV7-9 to TRBJ1-1; D unresolved. In germline, CDR1 is SEHNR, CDR2 FQNEAQ (reference sequence). The ends were cut back, 2 bases at V and 1 base at J, with 5 bases in the middle. The CDR3 spans 13 residues.

DNA for the CDR3: TGCGCCAGCAGCCAACGGACTAGCGGGGGGCTCCAAGAGACCCAGTACTTC. It translates to CASSQRTSGGLQETQYF. J is TRBJ2-5 and V is TRBV5-1, with 14 bases that match TRBD2. In germline, CDR1 is SGHRS, CDR2 YFSETQ. The V gene end was trimmed by 4 bases and the J gene end by 1 base; junction bases not matched to a gene: 6. The CDR3 has 17 residues.